The 8 T cell receptor beta chains given below trace back to one sample, sequenced in a study of shared clonotypes between healthy human individuals. Profiling relied on immunoSEQ multiplex PCR, and the TCRdb table lists in-frame clones only, not all of them. The repertoire holds approximately 1.1 million clones, with roughly 74% as singletons. Specimen: memory CD4+ T cells from PBMCs. Stated subset: CD45RA-negative fraction. The receptors shown here come from a man aged 18 to 35 in good health. Some clones in this sample may be carry-over from other donors' samples.

Comments on this clone: This same CDR3 is encoded by further DNA sequences in the sample. The chain carries TRBV9 and TRBJ2-1, with D maybe TRBD1 (5 bases). This CDR3 contains 14 residues. CDR1 is SGDLS, CDR2 YYNGEE, per germline. Trimming removed 0 bases at V and 4 bases at J, with 8 bases between. For the CDR3, the DNA is TGTGCCAGCAGCGTAGGGACACCGTACAATGAGCAGTTCTTC. Its protein product is CASSVGTPYNEQFF.

V gene TRBV29-1 combines with J gene TRBJ2-7; a possible D gene is TRBD1 (6 bases). CDR1 and CDR2 (germline): SQVTM, ANQGSEA. CDR3 length equals 13 residues. Trimming took 5 bases from V and 0 from J, leaving 11 bases between them. The CDR3 DNA reads as TGCAGCGTTAGACAGGATTTCTCCTACGAGCAGTACTTC. This codes for CSVRQDFSYEQYF.

The genes are TRBV7-9 and TRBJ1-1; D is unclear. The CDR3 covers 15 residues. Per germline, CDR1 SEHNR and CDR2 FQNEAQ (reference sequence). Trimming pared 7 bases from V and 1 base from J, leaving 16 bases between. The CDR3 region is CASNDYSTPNTEAFF. CDR3 DNA sequence: TGTGCCAGCAACGACTACTCCACCCCGAACACTGAAGCTTTCTTT. Full variable domain (missing parts from reference TRBV7-9 and TRBJ1-1): DTGVSQNPRHKITKRGQNVTFRCDPISEHNRLYWYRQTLGQGPEFLTYFQNEAQLEKSRLLSDRFSAERPKGSFSTLEIQRTEQGDSAMYLCASNDYSTPNTEAFFGQGTRLTVV.

The rearrangement uses TRBV5-4 and TRBJ2-5; the D is unclear. The V gene lost 0 bases and the J gene lost 5 bases, with 14 bases spanning the gap. The germline V gene has CDR1 SGHNT and CDR2 YYREEE (reference sequence). CDR3 size: 15 residues. CDR3 bases: TGTGCCAGCAGCTTGGCGATTAGCCAAGGGGAGACCCAGTACTTC. Translating it yields CASSLAISQGETQYF.

V is TRBV6-6 and J is TRBJ2-1; D uncertain. Trimming removed 2 bases from V and 2 bases from J, with 4 bases in between. Looked up from germline, CDR1 is MNHNY and CDR2 is SVGAGI (reference sequence). The CDR3 consists of 13 residues. The CDR3 coding sequence is TGTGCCAGCAGTTACGCAACCTACAATGAGCAGTTCTTC. It yields the protein CASSYATYNEQFF.

The chain employs TRBV29-1 and TRBJ2-3; D is possibly TRBD1 (6 bases). With 6 bases removed from V and 4 bases from J, the gap between germline ends came to 11 bases. The CDR3 consists of 12 residues. Germline loops: CDR1 SQVTM, CDR2 ANQGSEA. In DNA form, the CDR3 reads TGCAGCGTCTGGGGGCAAGCAGATACGCAGTATTTT. Translating it yields CSVWGQADTQYF.

The gene calls are TRBV5-1 and TRBJ2-7, with D perhaps being TRBD1 or TRBD2 (6 bases each). CDR3 length: 12 residues. Germline CDR1 and CDR2: SGHRS and YFSETQ. The V gene lost 3 bases and the J gene lost 7 bases, with 11 bases spanning the gap. The CDR3 bases are TGCGCCAGCAGCTCCCAGGGGAGGGAGCAGTACTTC. Its protein product is CASSSQGREQYF. The whole variable domain, remainder taken from reference TRBV5-1 and TRBJ2-7, is KAGVTQTPRYLIKTRGQQVTLSCSPISGHRSVSWYQQTPGQGLQFLFEYFSETQRNKGNFPGRFSGRQFSNSRSEMNVSTLELGDSALYLCASSSQGREQYFGPGTRLTVT.

The gene calls are TRBV6-6 and TRBJ1-5; D gene ambiguous. V was trimmed by 7 bases and J by 5 bases, leaving 12 bases between them. Germline loops: CDR1 MNHNY, CDR2 SVGAGI (reference sequence). This CDR3 is 13 amino acids long. CDR3 in amino acids: CASTKDGDQPQHF. The CDR3 nucleotides are TGTGCCAGCACTAAGGACGGGGATCAGCCCCAGCATTTT.